This is a list of T cell receptor beta chains from one sample in a study of cytomegalovirus exposure and HLA in healthy donors. TCRdb keeps only in-frame clones here, not all; method: immunoSEQ multiplex PCR. The data show roughly 120,000 clones, more than 65% seen once. The sample comprised PBMCs. These receptor sequences come from a woman aged 25-40 years in good health and CMV-seronegative. CDR3s include the opening cysteine and the closing phenylalanine or tryptophan. D genes are given only for firm matches. Rows give clone size only sometimes, using once, few, many, or a class for an expanded clone.

cdr3_nt cdr3_aa d_call clone_size j_call v_call
TGTGCCAGCCCAAAACCGGGACATTCGAACACCGGGGAGCTGTTTTTT CASPKPGHSNTGELFF . . TRBJ2-2 TRBV18
TGCGCCAGCAGCGGGGACAGCCGGTTGAACACTGAAGCTTTCTTT CASSGDSRLNTEAFF TRBD1 . TRBJ1-1 TRBV5-1
TGTGCCAGCAGTTACTCCGGACAGGGGGCAGAAACTGAAGCTTTCTTT CASSYSGQGAETEAFF TRBD1 . TRBJ1-1 TRBV6-5
TGTGCCAGCAGCCAAGATAGGACAGGGTTGACTGAAGCTTTCTTT CASSQDRTGLTEAFF TRBD1 . TRBJ1-1 TRBV4-2
TGCGCCAGCAGCGGAACAGGGAGATCACCCCTCCACTTT CASSGTGRSPLHF . . TRBJ1-6 TRBV4-3
TGTGCCAGCAGTGCCCCGGGACAGGGGGCCGGTGAGACCCAGTACTTC CASSAPGQGAGETQYF TRBD1 once TRBJ2-5 TRBV6-1
TGCAGCGCAGACAGGGGCGATGAAAAACTGTTTTTT CSADRGDEKLFF TRBD1 . TRBJ1-4 TRBV29-1
TGTGCCAGCTCACCGTTCGACAGGGGGGGAGAGACCCAGTACTTC CASSPFDRGGETQYF TRBD1 . TRBJ2-5 TRBV18
TGTGCCTGGAGTGTGGGCGAGTGGAAGAAGTTGTTAGAAGATACGCAGTATTTT CAWSVGEWKKLLEDTQYF . . TRBJ2-3 TRBV30
TGTGCCAGCAGTTACTCGACTGGTATTGATGGCTACACCTTC CASSYSTGIDGYTF . . TRBJ1-2 TRBV6-6
TGTGCCAGCAGCTGGACAGGGGATAGCAATCAGCCCCAGCATTTT CASSWTGDSNQPQHF TRBD1 . TRBJ1-5 TRBV9
TGTGCCCTCGCGGCCCCGATCGGGGAGACCCAGTACTTC CALAAPIGETQYF . . TRBJ2-5 TRBV30
TGTGCCTGGAGTCGCACTAGCGGGGGGCCTGGGAGAGATACGCAGTATTTT CAWSRTSGGPGRDTQYF TRBD2 . TRBJ2-3 TRBV30
TGTGCCAGCAGCCCAATGGACTTCTCTGGAAACACCATATATTTT CASSPMDFSGNTIYF . . TRBJ1-3 TRBV7-2
TGTGCCAGCACCGACCGTGCAGGGGGTCCTGAAGCTTTCTTT CASTDRAGGPEAFF TRBD1 . TRBJ1-1 TRBV6-6
TGTGCCAGCAGCTTAGGGCAGGGAGGGGCCTCACGGACTGAAGCTTTCTTT CASSLGQGGASRTEAFF . . TRBJ1-1 TRBV7-9
TGTGCCAGCAGCTTATCATTCAGGTTTAACTATGGCTACACCTTC CASSLSFRFNYGYTF . . TRBJ1-2 TRBV13
TGTGCCAGCAAGTGGGCCCCCGGAAAACTGTTTTTT CASKWAPGKLFF . . TRBJ1-4 TRBV6-4
TGTGCCAGCTCACGACAGAGTTTGGAAGGCTACACCTTC CASSRQSLEGYTF . . TRBJ1-2 TRBV18
TGTGCCAGCAGGACAGGGAACTACGAGCAGTACTTC CASRTGNYEQYF TRBD1 . TRBJ2-7 TRBV27
TGCGCCAGCAGAGGACAGGGAGGAGGTGATACGCAGTATTTT CASRGQGGGDTQYF TRBD1 . TRBJ2-3 TRBV10-1
TGTGCCAGTAGTTCTGACAGAGGGGGCGGGGAGCTGTTTTTT CASSSDRGGGELFF . . TRBJ2-2 TRBV19
TGTGCCAGCAGCCTAGCCGAGCAGTACTTC CASSLAEQYF . few TRBJ2-7 TRBV2
TGTGCCAGCTCACGAATGGACAGGGCCACTGAAGCTTTCTTT CASSRMDRATEAFF TRBD1 . TRBJ1-1 TRBV18
TGTGCCAGCAGCCCGGAGAGGGGGCGAGTCCTTTATGGCTACACCTTC CASSPERGRVLYGYTF TRBD1 . TRBJ1-2 TRBV2
TGTGCCAGCAGTGACCCAGGGGGTCCTCTCTACGAGCAGTACTTC CASSDPGGPLYEQYF TRBD1 . TRBJ2-7 TRBV2
TGCAGCGCTGCAACAGGGACAGGGTCGCCCCAGCATTTT CSAATGTGSPQHF TRBD1 once TRBJ1-5 TRBV29-1
TGCAGTGCTACGAAACAGGGGAAGCAGTACTTC CSATKQGKQYF TRBD1 . TRBJ2-7 TRBV20-1
TGTGCCACAGGGACAGGGGGCACCGGGGAGCTGTTTTTT CATGTGGTGELFF TRBD1 . TRBJ2-2 TRBV28